This TCR beta chain was observed in a study of blood T cell repertoires in COVID-19. Study background: The study drew acute and convalescent COVID-19 samples from the United States, Italy and Spain. T cells, B-cell-depleted T cells, or PBMCs provided the cDNA or gDNA that served as material.

This CDR3 spans 12 amino acids. Germline V gene data show CDR1 as GTSNPN and CDR2 as SVGIG (reference sequence). V was cut by 4 bases and J by 8 bases, with 12 bases left in between. Per the study methods: It was from reference gene primer amplification that nucleated cell counts were estimated. The protocol was immunoSEQ multiplex PCR, while the TCRdb copy is restricted to in-frame clones and leaves out a portion. Clone size and V and J calls were adopted from that table, with D and trimming inferred from the DNA. The sample lists roughly 230,000 clones; 70% to 90% were seen once. This clone is a singleton in its sample.

The material sequenced was peripheral blood. J is TRBJ2-1 and V is TRBV30; possibly TRBD1 for D (6 bases). The clonotype was recovered from an older woman with active or convalescent COVID-19. In nucleotides, the CDR3 is TGTGCCTGGAACAGGGATGACTATGAGCAGTTCTTC. The encoded protein is CAWNRDDYEQFF.